This T cell receptor beta chain was sequenced in a study of cytomegalovirus exposure and HLA in healthy donors. Overall study findings and caveats: Sequencing depth roughly uniform across donors was assumed in presence/absence analyses.

PCR used 60 Vbeta primers and 13 Jbeta primers. Sequenced by immunoSEQ multiplex PCR; TCRdb stores in-frame clones only, minus some. In the table there are 130,000 or so clones, approximately 88% of which are singletons. Likely unrecorded immune exposures existed in these nominally healthy donors. CDR3 length equals 15 residues. Looked up from germline, CDR1 is SGHNT and CDR2 is YENEEA. V dropped 1 base and J dropped 4; count of bases not matched to a gene: 2. Comment on this clone: Its target is unknown.

The sample consisted of PBMCs. The J gene is TRBJ2-3, the V gene TRBV11-3; 10 positions agree with TRBD2. This receptor was obtained from a woman in her thirties or forties in good health and CMV-seronegative. This CDR3 is CASSLASGRADTQYF. For the CDR3, the DNA is TGTGCCAGCAGCTTAGCCAGCGGGAGGGCAGATACGCAGTATTTT. Complete variable domain (other parts from reference TRBV11-3 and TRBJ2-3): EAGVVQSPRYKIIEKKQPVAFWCNPISGHNTLYWYLQNLGQGPELLIRYENEEAVDDSQLPKDRFSAERLKGVDSTLKIQPAELGDSAVYLCASSLASGRADTQYFGPGTRLTVL.